A selection of T cell receptor beta chains follows, all from one sample in a study of blood T cell repertoires in COVID-19. Clones were read by immunoSEQ multiplex PCR, and TCRdb kept only the in-frame ones, dropping some. The sample holds around 250,000 clones, around 83% seen once. Source material: peripheral blood. These receptors were obtained from a man aged 25 to 40 who had recovered from COVID-19. Each CDR3 is given with its conserved first and last residue. The order of the fields is V gene, D gene, clone size, CDR3 length, J gene, CDR3 protein, CDR3 DNA. D genes are given only for firm matches. The size of a clone is reported for some rows only, either as once, few or many, or as a class for expanded clones.

TRBV3-1/TRBV3-2	NA	NA	13	TRBJ2-1	CASSLLSVQEQFF	TGTGCCAGCAGCCTCCTCTCAGTACAAGAGCAGTTCTTC
TRBV9	NA	NA	14	TRBJ2-3	CASSREGVTDTQYF	TGTGCCAGCAGTCGAGAGGGGGTGACAGATACGCAGTATTTT
TRBV4-2	NA	NA	13	TRBJ2-7	CASSQDLNYEQYF	TGTGCCAGCAGCCAAGATCTTAACTACGAGCAGTACTTC
TRBV2	NA	NA	14	TRBJ2-7	CASSDGGEYYEQYF	TGTGCCAGCAGTGATGGCGGGGAGTACTACGAGCAGTACTTC
TRBV7-9	NA	NA	15	TRBJ1-2	CASSLVGDGGYGYTF	TGTGCCAGCAGCTTAGTCGGAGATGGTGGCTATGGCTACACCTTC
TRBV2	NA	NA	13	TRBJ2-2	CASIKGEGGELFF	TGTGCCAGCATTAAGGGGGAGGGCGGGGAGCTGTTTTTT
TRBV10-3	NA	NA	14	TRBJ2-2	CAISGSSNTGELFF	TGTGCCATCAGTGGAAGTAGCAACACCGGGGAGCTGTTTTTT
TRBV18	NA	NA	14	TRBJ2-1	CASSLSVDIPEQFF	TGTGCCAGCTCGCTTTCGGTCGATATACCTGAGCAGTTCTTC
TRBV5-1	NA	NA	14	TRBJ2-2	CASCVQENTGELFF	TGCGCCAGCTGTGTACAGGAGAACACCGGGGAGCTGTTTTTT
TRBV7-7	NA	NA	14	TRBJ2-5	CATSDRFLRETQYF	TGTGCCACCTCTGACAGGTTCCTTAGGGAGACCCAGTACTTC
TRBV12-5	NA	NA	14	TRBJ1-6	CASGSQGPESPLHF	TGTGCTAGTGGTTCTCAGGGGCCTGAATCACCCCTCCACTTT
TRBV28	NA	NA	14	TRBJ1-5	CASSRGLAGRPQHF	TGTGCCAGCAGCCGAGGACTCGCTGGAAGGCCCCAGCATTTT
TRBV19	NA	NA	15	TRBJ1-5	CASRRADYSNQPQHF	TGTGCCAGTAGGAGGGCAGATTATAGCAATCAGCCCCAGCATTTT
TRBV27	TRBD1	few	16	TRBJ1-5	CASSLRGDRSNQPQHF	TGTGCCAGCAGTTTACGCGGGGACAGAAGCAATCAGCCCCAGCATTTT
TRBV19	NA	NA	14	TRBJ1-1	CASSTRQANTEAFF	TGTGCCAGTAGTACCAGACAGGCGAACACTGAAGCTTTCTTT
TRBV19	TRBD1	once	14	TRBJ2-1	CASRLRTGYNEQFF	TGTGCCAGTAGACTGAGGACAGGTTACAATGAGCAGTTCTTC
TRBV19	NA	NA	15	TRBJ2-7	CASSIGGAAFDEQYF	TGTGCCAGTAGTATCGGGGGTGCGGCCTTCGACGAGCAGTACTTC
TRBV6-5	NA	NA	14	TRBJ1-2	CASSSHEGGYGYTF	TGTGCCAGCAGTTCCCATGAAGGGGGCTATGGCTACACCTTC
TRBV5-1	TRBD2	NA	16	TRBJ2-3	CASSLGSGGAEDTQYF	TGCGCCAGCAGCTTGGGTAGCGGGGGGGCGGAAGATACGCAGTATTTT